In its sample, the clone carrying this T cell receptor (beta chain) was seen many times. In TCRdb, the 5' RACE reads were re-called with MiXCR into one record per CDR3 protein. The table has about 530,000 distinct CDR3 sequences, nearly 15% seen once. The sample belongs to a study of identical twins. The CDR3 covers 15 residues. Germline V CDR1 and CDR2: SGDLS, YYNGEE. The V end lost 0 bases, the J end lost 9 bases, and 13 bases lay between the germline ends. Another study also made use of these data, one on yellow fever vaccine responses in identical twins.

The chain links TRBV9 to TRBJ1-6; no firm D call. The sample taken for sequencing was CD4+ T cells sorted from blood. The clonotype originates from a woman between 18 and 30 years old in good health. The CDR3 DNA reads as TGTGCCAGCAGCGTAGAGGGCAGGAGGGCTTCACCCCTCCACTTT. It specifies CASSVEGRRASPLHF.